The clone carrying this T cell receptor (beta chain) has only a few counts. Antigen specificity is unknown. This record comes from a study of cytomegalovirus exposure and HLA in healthy donors. Study observations and caveats: It was reported that TCR beta sequences correctly inferred the HLA-A and HLA-B alleles for most subjects.

Both 60 Vbeta primers and 13 Jbeta primers went into the PCR. The method was immunoSEQ multiplex PCR; TCRdb's version includes in-frame clones alone and lacks a portion of them. Among 100,000 to 150,000 clones listed, over 60% were seen once. Germline V gene sequence: CDR1 SGHNT, CDR2 YYREEE (reference sequence). V gave up 5 bases and J gave up 6 bases; unmatched junction bases: 5. The CDR3 has 13 amino acids. V is TRBV5-4 and J is TRBJ1-2, with TRBD1 matching over 9 bases. The source material was PBMCs. The sequence was collected from a woman aged 60-70 years in good health and CMV-seronegative. The CDR3 spells CASSQDRGHGYTF. The CDR3 nucleotides are TGTGCCAGCAGTCAGGACAGGGGCCATGGCTACACCTTC. Supplemented by reference TRBV5-4 and TRBJ1-2, the full variable domain reads ETGVTQSPTHLIKTRGQQVTLRCSSQSGHNTVSWYQQALGQGPQFIFQYYREEENGRGNFPPRFSGLQFPNYSSELNVNALELDDSALYLCASSQDRGHGYTFGSGTRLTVV.